This TCR beta chain was captured by sequencing in a study of cytomegalovirus exposure and HLA in healthy donors (dated by TCRdb to 2016 to 2017). About the study as a whole: An earlier analysis of 587 of the donors reported under 300 Gb of sequence data and 90 million to 120 million unique TCR beta sequences obtained from some 170 million T cells. Roughly 300 gigabases of sequencing data and around 80 million unique TCR sequences made up an early release that covered 500 to 700 HLA-typed donors. Of the roughly 420 genotyped donors, roughly 80% were placed in the genetic ancestry cluster associated with self-reported Caucasian donors. The study aimed to test whether cataloging public T cell receptors could reveal signatures of past pathogen exposure. Using immunosequencing, the study profiled T cell repertoires from about 610 subjects and related those repertoires to cytomegalovirus serostatus. Besides the first cohort of roughly 660 subjects, a separate validation cohort made up of some 110 different subjects was used. High-throughput TCR immunosequencing, statistical association of individual TCRs with disease status, and machine learning were combined to predict cytomegalovirus infection status. A later analysis re-analyzed previously published TCR beta repertoires from several hundred donors and added high-resolution HLA genotyping to study TCR occurrence patterns. The later analysis used no new phenotypic data to find candidate immune exposures, relying instead on TCR beta sequences and their occurrence across donors. In an earlier analysis of 550 to 700 of the donors, high-throughput TCR beta sequencing was used to judge whether each TCR beta V gene segment behaved as functional or pseudogenic. Alongside the repertoire data, information on donor age, sex, ethnicity and CMV serostatus was compiled. In a later genetic analysis, genome-wide SNP genotypes for about 65% of the roughly 700 donors were used, and that subset was treated as a discovery cohort. All discovery cohort repertoires had been generated using a single sequencing platform. HLA typing included class I and class II loci at four-digit resolution. The number of donors typed differed by locus, with about 629-640 for A, B, C, DRB1 and DQB1, 522 for DQA1, approximately 580 for DPA1, and around 450 for DPB1. Four to six DR-DQ haplotypes were handled as single units for association and clustering because linkage in the cohort was strong. Among 398 genotyped donors of the cohort, an average of roughly 240,000 unique TCR beta nucleotide sequences were sequenced per donor, about a sixth of them non-productive.

Points the paper makes about the study in general: An earlier analysis of 587 of the donors showed that most TCR beta V segments appeared in productive rearrangements either about 87% or about 30% of the time, which broadly matched IMGT annotations. In a later analysis, most CMV-associated TCR beta chains were found to appear HLA-restricted, with HLA associations seemingly driven largely by CMV exposure. The study listed 150 to 200 TCR beta chains as associated with cytomegalovirus. Because the 87-base-pair reads could not distinguish some IMGT-functional V segments, including TRBV6-2 and TRBV6-3, those segments were excluded. A further reported finding was that TCR beta sequences accurately predicted the HLA-A and HLA-B alleles for most subjects in the first cohort. According to the authors, the approach could potentially be generalized to other disease states and immunological phenotypes. CMV serostatus was the only immune exposure information available for the cohort. Assigning TCR associations to individual alleles was difficult when HLA alleles, especially DR and DQ, strongly co-occurred. According to a later analysis, TCR association rates differed among HLA loci, with DRB1 alleles showing the most associated TCRs and HLA-C alleles showing the fewest. In both the original and validation cohorts, the classifier was reported to diagnose cytomegalovirus status with high specificity and sensitivity. Specific HLA alleles were associated with 15,000 to 20,000 TCR beta sequences at a false discovery rate of 0.05 in a later analysis. A later genetic analysis associated a missense DCLRE1C variant with V-gene and J-gene trimming of TCR beta chains, and an independent cohort replicated the association. Roughly uniform sequencing depth across donors was assumed in presence/absence analyses, although this assumption may not hold. HLA typing was unavailable for some donors at each locus, so association tests used only the typed subset. A cluster of highly shared sequence variants was judged likely to represent a technical artifact of the sequencing pipeline. Only TCR beta chains were sequenced in this cohort, and the absence of alpha or paired-chain data limited detectable features. In a later analysis, HLA-associated TCR beta chains showed more clonal expansion and lower generation probabilities than non-associated chains that were equally common. In vitro tests confirmed that a few of the cytomegalovirus-associated TCR beta chains recognize cytomegalovirus antigens. Because counts were too low, roughly 18 rarely observed V segments, including chromosome 9 orphons, were left out of the earlier analysis of 500 to 650 of the donors. Linkage disequilibrium might explain the correlated functional status among segregating V segments, but an unknown experimental factor could not be excluded. A later genetic analysis reported fewer N-insertions in productive TCRs among donors in an Asian-associated ancestry cluster than the approximately 700-donor mean. In a later analysis, several top co-occurrence clusters were reported to appear linked to parvovirus B19, influenza, CMV and Epstein-Barr virus. While some public TCRs were present in many individuals, most TCR sequences turned up only very rarely across donors.

The library came from the immunoSEQ multiplex PCR assay. For the multiplex PCR, a mixture combining 60 forward primers for TCR Vbeta segments and 13 reverse primers for TCR Jbeta segments was used. The CDR3 region of rearranged TCR beta genes was amplified from genomic DNA with a multiplex PCR assay. The Illumina HiSeq System was used to sequence the amplified TCR beta libraries as 87-base-pair reads. Concerning the study's data processing: A later analysis counted approximately 76 million unique TCR beta chains across the roughly 700 repertoires, and 9.5 million to 11 million of these chains were shared by at least two donors. A nearest-neighbor algorithm error-corrected the raw reads and collapsed the reads into unique sequences, merging closely related sequences to remove PCR and sequencing errors. CDR3 sequences were aligned to IMGT reference sequences to assign V, D and J gene segments. For a sequence to be retained, a match of at least six nucleotides was required to both a V gene segment and a J gene segment. Rearrangements were called productive when the CDR3 lacked stop codons and stayed in frame with V and J; all others were non-productive. CDR3 was defined according to IMGT convention as the region running from the second conserved V-encoded cysteine to the conserved J-encoded phenylalanine. The earlier analysis of a few hundred of the donors excluded any sequence lacking an unambiguous match to a single V gene segment. An earlier analysis of a few hundred of the donors called V segments functional above 56.7% productive rearrangements and segregating when the between-donor standard deviation exceeded 5%. To diagnose cytomegalovirus status from the catalog of TCR beta chain sequences, a statistical classification framework was built. In a later analysis, TCR nucleotide sequences were compared against IMGT/GENE-DB human TR gene sequences so that V and J genes could be assigned. A later analysis assigned CDR3 sequences and most-parsimonious VDJ recombination scenarios with the TCRdist pipeline. In a later analysis, each TCR beta chain was defined by its CDR3 amino acid sequence together with its V-gene family, and reads without a unique V-gene family were excluded. To address suspected cross-contamination and a sequencing artifact, a later analysis removed several hundred highly shared, low-generation-probability nucleotide sequences. In a later analysis, a clonal expansion index for each public chain was calculated from normalized within-repertoire ranks of inferred template counts. A later analysis computed generation probabilities with a VDJ recombination model fitted to out-of-frame rearrangements, and checked the results against IGoR. A later analysis scored TCR-TCR, TCR-HLA and TCR-CMV co-occurrence with hypergeometric tests, applying a repertoire-size bias correction to TCR pairs. To estimate false discovery rates, a later analysis permuted the HLA or CMV assignments 20 times. In a later analysis, co-occurring TCRs were grouped using DBSCAN, and TCRdist sequence similarity was added for clustering within HLA-allele-positive subsets. For co-occurrence clustering, repertoires with fewer than 30,000 or more than 120,000 public chains were excluded, along with 5 or 6 repertoires with anomalous nucleotide sharing. Entries here come from immuneACCESS through TCRdb and include only in-frame sequences with V and J called. Some clones fail to appear in such tables; in the studies checked, an unresolved V gene covers under half of the shortfall, and the cause of the remainder is unknown. From that table come the V and J calls and clone size; the DNA was used to work out D and trimming. Present in this sample are about 270,000 clones, approximately 70% of which were seen just once. Of the sample, under 3% is held by the ten largest clones.

In total, 600 or so healthy bone marrow donors made up the cohort. Cohort members were all nominally healthy when sampled, although unrecorded immune exposures were likely present. The donor was CMV seronegative and belonged to the group of 380 or so seronegative cohort members. A peripheral blood sample was provided by each donor, and peripheral blood mononuclear cells were used for TCR beta sequencing. Genomic DNA extraction from the blood cell samples was performed with the Qiagen DNeasy Blood Extraction Kit. Points on this clone: The antigen this receptor binds is unknown. There are no base qualities to consult, and no much larger clone falls within one base.

V sheds 4 bases and J sheds 0 bases, leaving 15 bases between their ends. Based on the germline V gene (reference sequence), the CDR1 and CDR2 sequences are SGHNT and YYREEE. Spanning cysteine to phenylalanine, the CDR3 consists of 16 amino acids. The kept DNA is CDR3 alone, 48 bases in frame from the first base. What was sequenced was PBMCs. This TCR derives from a female donor in good health and CMV-seronegative. The chain links TRBV5-4 with TRBJ2-3; confidence is insufficient to name the D gene. The DNA is as follows: TGTGCCAGCAGCGACCTGGGCAGGCAAAGCACAGATACGCAGTATTTT. This translates into CASSDLGRQSTDTQYF.